The rows below give T cell receptor beta chains drawn from one sample of a study of regulatory T cells. The repertoire was sequenced with immunoSEQ multiplex PCR; TCRdb's copy has only in-frame clones and lacks some. Of 25,000 to 35,000 clones listed, around 90% were seen once; the top ten hold about 1.6%. The specimen was conventional CD4+ T cells sorted from blood. The receptors originated from a person under 35 with CD3G deficiency. The CDR3 runs from the conserved cysteine through the conserved F or W. The D gene is left open where the match is weak. Where a row states a size, it is once, few, many or the class of an expanded clone; other rows omit it.

d_gene	v_gene	j_gene	abundance	len	CDR3aa	CDR3nt
NA	TRBV18	TRBJ1-5	NA	13	CASSGGSDQPQHF	TGTGCCAGCTCAGGGGGGTCCGATCAGCCCCAGCATTTT
NA	TRBV6-1	TRBJ1-1	NA	14	CASRDRPRNTEAFF	TGTGCCAGCAGGGACCGACCGCGGAACACTGAAGCTTTCTTT
TRBD2	TRBV7-9	TRBJ2-1	few	15	CASSPRGGPFNEQFF	TGTGCCAGCAGCCCCCGGGGGGGACCCTTCAATGAGCAGTTCTTC
NA	TRBV27	TRBJ2-2	NA	14	CASSPSYNTGELFF	TGTGCCAGCAGTCCCAGTTATAACACCGGGGAGCTGTTTTTT
TRBD1	TRBV5-1	TRBJ2-7	NA	15	CASSLATGAPYEQYF	TGCGCCAGCAGCTTAGCGACAGGGGCGCCCTACGAGCAGTACTTC
NA	TRBV5-1	TRBJ2-7	NA	14	CASSPGISTYEQYF	TGCGCCAGCAGCCCCGGAATTTCGACCTACGAGCAGTACTTC
NA	TRBV5-1	TRBJ2-2	NA	15	CASSRPGTPTGELFF	TGCGCCAGCAGCCGCCCCGGGACCCCAACCGGGGAGCTGTTTTTT
NA	TRBV28	TRBJ1-2	NA	15	CASSLPSAALSGYTF	TGTGCCAGCAGTTTACCCTCGGCGGCCCTCTCTGGCTACACCTTC
NA	TRBV11-3	TRBJ2-3	once	12	CASSRMGTPQYF	TGTGCCAGCAGCCGGATGGGCACCCCGCAGTATTTT
NA	TRBV21-1	TRBJ1-4	NA	22	CASSKVNSRRDREIWREEKLFF	TGTGCCAGCAGCAAAGTAAATAGCCGAAGGGACAGGGAAATTTGGCGAGAGGAAAAACTGTTTTTT
NA	TRBV15	TRBJ2-6	NA	17	CATSRVARGSGANVLTF	TGTGCCACCAGCAGAGTTGCCAGGGGATCTGGGGCCAACGTCCTGACTTTC
NA	TRBV5-1	TRBJ1-2	NA	13	CASSSEGGYGYTF	TGCGCCAGCAGCTCGGAGGGGGGCTATGGCTACACCTTC
NA	TRBV6-1	TRBJ1-1	NA	13	CASRSRGRTEAFF	TGTGCCAGCAGATCGAGGGGGAGGACTGAAGCTTTCTTT
NA	TRBV7-3	TRBJ1-1	NA	13	CASSLTANTEAFF	TGTGCCAGCAGCTTAACTGCGAACACTGAAGCTTTCTTT
TRBD1	TRBV18	TRBJ2-3	NA	14	CASSATGEDGTQYF	TGTGCCAGCTCAGCGACAGGGGAGGACGGTACGCAGTATTTT
NA	TRBV6-5	TRBJ1-5	few	13	CASSPISGQPQHF	TGTGCCAGCAGTCCCATTTCGGGACAGCCCCAGCATTTT
NA	TRBV5-1	TRBJ1-2	NA	15	CASSETGLRSYGYTF	TGCGCCAGCAGCGAAACGGGACTAAGGAGCTATGGCTACACCTTC
NA	TRBV28	TRBJ2-2	NA	13	CASSFDLTGELFF	TGTGCCAGCAGTTTCGACCTAACCGGGGAGCTGTTTTTT
NA	TRBV7-9	TRBJ2-2	NA	12	CASSQRGGELFF	TGTGCCAGCAGCCAAAGGGGCGGGGAGCTGTTTTTT
TRBD1	TRBV6-1	TRBJ1-1	NA	13	CASSRTGNTEAFF	TGTGCCAGCAGTCGGACAGGGAATACTGAAGCTTTCTTT
TRBD1	TRBV6-1	TRBJ2-7	NA	15	CASSPRQGGHYEQYF	TGTGCCAGCAGTCCCCGACAGGGTGGGCACTACGAGCAGTACTTC
TRBD1	TRBV6-6	TRBJ1-2	NA	14	CASSSQGANYGYTF	TGTGCCAGCAGTTCACAGGGGGCGAACTATGGCTACACCTTC
NA	TRBV27	TRBJ2-3	NA	15	CASRQTANTADTQYF	TGTGCCAGCAGACAGACAGCCAACACGGCAGATACGCAGTATTTT
NA	TRBV30	TRBJ2-3	NA	13	CALPQGSTDTQYF	TGTGCCTTACCCCAGGGAAGCACAGATACGCAGTATTTT
NA	TRBV11-2	TRBJ1-3	NA	15	CASSLEVTSGNTIYF	TGTGCCAGCAGCTTAGAGGTTACCTCTGGAAACACCATATATTTT
TRBD1	TRBV11-2	TRBJ2-5	NA	13	CASSRDRVETQYF	TGTGCCAGCAGCAGGGACAGGGTTGAGACCCAGTACTTC
NA	TRBV7-9	TRBJ2-3	NA	16	CASSLGLASDTDTQYF	TGTGCCAGCAGCTTGGGGCTAGCGAGTGACACAGATACGCAGTATTTT
TRBD1	TRBV6-1	TRBJ1-2	few	14	CASRSRQGGYGYTF	TGTGCCAGCCGATCCCGACAGGGAGGCTATGGCTACACCTTC
TRBD1	TRBV7-6	TRBJ2-7	NA	16	CASSYSGTGGSYEQYF	TGTGCCAGCAGCTATTCCGGGACAGGGGGCAGCTACGAGCAGTACTTC
TRBD2	TRBV28	TRBJ2-1	NA	14	CASRSSGRGGEQFF	TGTGCCAGCAGGTCTAGCGGGAGGGGCGGTGAGCAGTTCTTC
NA	TRBV30	TRBJ2-2	NA	12	CARTGNLGELFF	TGTGCCCGCACAGGGAATCTCGGGGAGCTGTTTTTT